The 7 T cell receptor beta chains reported below all come from one sample, sequenced in a study of T cell repertoires in cytomegalovirus infection. TCRdb ran MiXCR on the reads and lists one entry per CDR3 protein. Counted here are more than 40,000 distinct CDR3 sequences, over 20% occurring once; the ten biggest clones make up about 90%. Which antigens these TCRs recognize remains unknown. Source: CD8+ T cells from cultured PBMCs, taken from culture after CMV antigen stimulation. These receptors came from a human donor in good health (CMV status not recorded). Some clones in this sample may be carry-over from other donors' samples.

This sequence joins TRBV7-2 and TRBJ2-5, with a tentative D call TRBD1 (6 bases). Germline lookup yields CDR1 SGHTA and CDR2 FQGNSA. Trimming took 3 bases from V and 2 from J, leaving 7 bases between them. The CDR3 sequence is 13 residues long. The CDR3 nucleotides are TGTGCCAGCAGCTTTACAGGGCAAGAGACCCAGTACTTC. Amino acids: CASSFTGQETQYF.

This clonotype appeared a few times. The chain has TRBV7-2 and TRBJ2-1; 14 bases map to TRBD2. This CDR3 has 17 residues. The junction had 6 bases not matched to a gene; V was cut back by 1 base and J by 7 bases. Germline loops: CDR1 SGHTA, CDR2 FQGNSA. In DNA, the CDR3 is TGTGCCAGCAGCTTAGGACGACTAGCGGGGGGGCGAAATGAGCAGTTCTTC. The encoded protein is CASSLGRLAGGRNEQFF.

This chain joins TRBV7-2 and TRBJ2-7; D call uncertain. Trimming left V 4 bases short and J 2 bases short, with 9 bases between. Germline lookup yields CDR1 SGHTA and CDR2 FQGNSA. This CDR3 spans 13 amino acids. The chain's CDR3 is CASSSSRTYEQYF. CDR3 in DNA: TGTGCCAGCAGCTCCTCAAGAACCTACGAGCAGTACTTC.

The J gene is TRBJ1-4, the V gene TRBV6-6; no definite D call. The CDR3 spans 14 residues. The V end was cut by 4 bases, the J end by 0 bases, with 6 bases between. The germline V gene encodes CDR1 MNHNY and CDR2 SVGAGI (reference sequence). CDR3 protein: CASSSIATNEKLFF. CDR3 DNA: TGTGCCAGCAGTTCAATCGCAACTAATGAAAAACTGTTTTTT.

The CDR3 here is CASSPRGGRGNGYTF. CDR3 in DNA: TGTGCCAGCAGCCCTCGTGGGGGCAGGGGTAATGGCTACACCTTC. The V and J genes are TRBV7-2 and TRBJ1-2; maybe TRBD1 (6 bases). Germline V gene sequence: CDR1 SGHTA, CDR2 FQGNSA. V lost 5 bases to trimming and J lost 6 bases, with 19 bases between them. The CDR3 is 15 amino acids.

The V gene is TRBV11-2, the J gene TRBJ2-3; 8 bases are a match to TRBD2. Per the germline V gene, CDR1 is SGHAT and CDR2 is FQNNGV. This CDR3 is 16 amino acids long. The V gene end was trimmed by 0 bases and the J gene end by 2 bases; junction bases not matched to a gene: 4. In DNA, the CDR3 is TGTGCCAGCAGCTTAGAAGCGGGAGAGCTCACAGATACGCAGTATTTT. Its translation: CASSLEAGELTDTQYF.

The rearrangement links TRBV27 to TRBJ2-7; 7 nucleotides match TRBD1. Germline CDR1 MNHEY, CDR2 SMNVEV (reference sequence). V lost 0 bases to trimming and J lost 5 bases; unmatched junction nucleotides: 7. This CDR3 is built from 15 residues. The CDR3 is CASSLSATGPHEQYF. The CDR3 nucleotides are TGTGCCAGCAGTTTATCCGCGACAGGGCCCCACGAGCAGTACTTC.